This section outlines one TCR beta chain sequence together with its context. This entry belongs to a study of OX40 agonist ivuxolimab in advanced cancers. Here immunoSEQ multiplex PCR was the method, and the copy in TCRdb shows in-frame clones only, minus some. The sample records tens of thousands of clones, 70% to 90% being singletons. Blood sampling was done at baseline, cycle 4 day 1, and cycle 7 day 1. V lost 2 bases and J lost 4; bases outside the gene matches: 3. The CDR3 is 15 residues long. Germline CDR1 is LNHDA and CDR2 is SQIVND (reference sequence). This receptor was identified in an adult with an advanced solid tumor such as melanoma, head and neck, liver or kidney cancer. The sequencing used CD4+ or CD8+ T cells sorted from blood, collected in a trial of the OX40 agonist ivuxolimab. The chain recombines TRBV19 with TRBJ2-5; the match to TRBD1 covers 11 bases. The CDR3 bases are TGTGCCAGTAGTATATCCGGGACAGGGGGAGAGACCCAGTACTTC. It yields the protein CASSISGTGGETQYF.